This TCR beta chain originates from a study of identical twins. Trimming removed 5 bases from V and 2 bases from J; junction bases left unmatched: 10. The germline gives CDR1 DFQATT, CDR2 SNEGSKA (reference sequence). The CDR3 runs to 15 residues. This clonotype came up many times. Its specificity is not known. Overall study findings and caveats: Insertions were fewer in abundant cord blood beta clonotypes, whereas memory repertoires showed none of this pattern. Rather than following the same donors, the conclusions depended on cross-sectional statistical analysis. Monozygotic twins shared more out-of-frame TCR alpha than recombination models predicted. Because invariant MAIT and iNKT cells could be present, zero-insertion analyses could be partly confounded.

One entry per CDR3 protein, called by TCRdb with MiXCR from the 5' RACE reads. The sample lists a few hundred thousand distinct CDR3 sequences, 15% to 20% occurring once. What was sequenced was naive T cells sorted from blood. The chain carries TRBV20-1 and TRBJ2-7; TRBD2 matches 9 bases. The sequence derives from a man in his fifties in good health. The CDR3 region has the DNA TGCAGTGCTGGGGCCCAGCGGGAGGTGCCCTACGAGCAGTACTTC. The encoded protein is CSAGAQREVPYEQYF.